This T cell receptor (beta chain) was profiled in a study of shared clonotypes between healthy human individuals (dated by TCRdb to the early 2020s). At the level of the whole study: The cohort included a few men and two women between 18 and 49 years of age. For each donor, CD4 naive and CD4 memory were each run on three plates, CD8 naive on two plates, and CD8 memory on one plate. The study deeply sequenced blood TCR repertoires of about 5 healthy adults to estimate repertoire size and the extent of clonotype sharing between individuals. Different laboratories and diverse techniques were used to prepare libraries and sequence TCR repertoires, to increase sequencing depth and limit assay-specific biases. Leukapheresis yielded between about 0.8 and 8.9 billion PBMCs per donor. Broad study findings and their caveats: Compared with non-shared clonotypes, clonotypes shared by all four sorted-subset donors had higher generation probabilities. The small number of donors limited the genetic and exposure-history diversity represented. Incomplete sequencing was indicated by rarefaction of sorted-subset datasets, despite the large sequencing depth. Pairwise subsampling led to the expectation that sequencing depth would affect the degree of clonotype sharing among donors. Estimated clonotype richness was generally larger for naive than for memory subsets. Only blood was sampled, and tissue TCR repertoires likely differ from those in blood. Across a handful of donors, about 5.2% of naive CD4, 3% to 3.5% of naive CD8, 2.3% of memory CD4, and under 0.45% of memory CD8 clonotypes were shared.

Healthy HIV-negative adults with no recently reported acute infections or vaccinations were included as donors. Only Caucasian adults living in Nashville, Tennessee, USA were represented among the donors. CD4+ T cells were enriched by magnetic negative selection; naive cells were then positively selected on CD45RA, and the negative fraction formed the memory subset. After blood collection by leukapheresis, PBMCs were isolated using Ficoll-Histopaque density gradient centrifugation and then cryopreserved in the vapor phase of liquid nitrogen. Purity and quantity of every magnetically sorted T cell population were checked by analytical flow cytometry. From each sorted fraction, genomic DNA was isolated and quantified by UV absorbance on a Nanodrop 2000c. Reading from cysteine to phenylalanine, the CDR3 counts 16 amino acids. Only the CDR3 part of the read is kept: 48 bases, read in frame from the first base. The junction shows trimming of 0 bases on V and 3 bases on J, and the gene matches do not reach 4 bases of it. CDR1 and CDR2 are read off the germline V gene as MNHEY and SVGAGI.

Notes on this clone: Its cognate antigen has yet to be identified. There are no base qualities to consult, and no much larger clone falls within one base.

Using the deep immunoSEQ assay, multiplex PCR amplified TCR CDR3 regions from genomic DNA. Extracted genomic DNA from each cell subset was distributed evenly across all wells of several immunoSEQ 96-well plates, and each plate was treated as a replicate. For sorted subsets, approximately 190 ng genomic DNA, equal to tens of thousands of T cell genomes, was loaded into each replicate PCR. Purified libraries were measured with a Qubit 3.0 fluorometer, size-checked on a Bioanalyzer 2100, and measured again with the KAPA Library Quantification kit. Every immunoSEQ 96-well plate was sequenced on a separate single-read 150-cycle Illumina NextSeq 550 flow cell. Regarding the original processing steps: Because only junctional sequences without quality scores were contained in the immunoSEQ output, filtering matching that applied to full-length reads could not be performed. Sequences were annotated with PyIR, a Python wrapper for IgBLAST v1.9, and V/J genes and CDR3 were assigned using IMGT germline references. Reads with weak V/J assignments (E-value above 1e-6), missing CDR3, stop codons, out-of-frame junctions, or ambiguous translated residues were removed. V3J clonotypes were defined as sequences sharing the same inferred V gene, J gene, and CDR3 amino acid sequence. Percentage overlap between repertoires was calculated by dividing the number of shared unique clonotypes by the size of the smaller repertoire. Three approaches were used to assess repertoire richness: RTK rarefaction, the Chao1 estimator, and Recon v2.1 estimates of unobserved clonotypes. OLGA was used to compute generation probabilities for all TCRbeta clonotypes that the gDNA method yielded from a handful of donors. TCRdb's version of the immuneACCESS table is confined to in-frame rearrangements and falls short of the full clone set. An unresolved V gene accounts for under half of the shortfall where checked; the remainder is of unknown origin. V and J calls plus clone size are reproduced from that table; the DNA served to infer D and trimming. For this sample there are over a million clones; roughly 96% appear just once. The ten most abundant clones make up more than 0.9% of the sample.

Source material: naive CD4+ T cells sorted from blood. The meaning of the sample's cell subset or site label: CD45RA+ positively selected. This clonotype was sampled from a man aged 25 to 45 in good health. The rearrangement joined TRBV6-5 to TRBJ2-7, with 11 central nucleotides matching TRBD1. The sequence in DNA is TGTGCCAGCAGTTACTCCACAGGGACAGGGGGCTACGAGCAGTACTTC. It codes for CASSYSTGTGGYEQYF.